The 17 T cell receptor beta chains below all came from one sample that was sequenced in a study of CD8 T cells in ankylosing spondylitis. TCRdb called the 5' RACE reads again in MiXCR, with one record for every CDR3 protein. Among a few hundred thousand distinct CDR3 sequences listed, over 15% were seen once. The sample was blood, either unsorted or a sorted T cell fraction (not recorded which). The receptors come from a male donor with ankylosing spondylitis or in good health (not recorded which).

Ten or more counts support this clonotype. V gene TRBV5-1 combines with J gene TRBJ2-2; D remains unclear. The CDR3 has 19 residues. With 0 bases removed from V and 0 bases from J, the gap between germline ends came to 18 bases. Germline lookup yields CDR1 SGHRS and CDR2 YFSETQ. CDR3 DNA sequence: TGCGCCAGCAGCTTGGACGATACAGCGTACCTTGCGAACACCGGGGAGCTGTTTTTT. Protein product: CASSLDDTAYLANTGELFF.

This clonotype was seen a few times. The V and J genes are TRBV4-1 and TRBJ1-5; D uncertain. Trimming removed 4 bases from V and 3 bases from J, with 16 bases in between. CDR1 is MGHRA and CDR2 is YSYEKL in the germline V gene. This CDR3 is 16 amino acids long. The DNA for the CDR3 is TGCGCCAGCAGCCCCACCGACCTGCTAGACAATCAGCCCCAGCATTTT. Translating gives CASSPTDLLDNQPQHF.

This rearrangement joins TRBV5-6 to TRBJ2-3; the D call may be TRBD1 or TRBD2 (5 bases each). This CDR3 region has 14 residues. V lost 4 bases, J lost 2 bases, and 11 bases lay in between. CDR1 SGHDT and CDR2 YYEEEE come from the germline V gene. The CDR3 DNA is TGTGCCAGCAGCACCGGGACCGACACAGATACGCAGTATTTT. It yields the protein CASSTGTDTDTQYF.

The V and J genes are TRBV5-8 and TRBJ2-7; 12 bases line up with TRBD2. J lost 2 bases, V lost 0 bases, and 0 bases had no gene match. Germline-derived CDR1 and CDR2 are SGHTS and YDEGEE. This CDR3 contains 15 residues. The CDR3, as DNA: TGTGCCAGCAGCTTGGCTAGCGGGAGGGCCTACGAGCAGTACTTC. It translates to CASSLASGRAYEQYF.

This clonotype was counted only a few times. The chain carries TRBV6-1 and TRBJ2-3; TRBD2 matches at 11 bases. Germline V gives CDR1 MNHNS, CDR2 SASEGT. V shed 5 bases and J 1 base; nucleotides not matched to a gene: 11. This CDR3 is built from 18 residues. CDR3 nucleotide sequence: TGTGCCAGCAGTCCGGGGGTAGCGGGAGGGGGTGGCACAGATACGCAGTATTTT. This encodes CASSPGVAGGGGTDTQYF.

The chain joins TRBV20-1 to TRBJ2-1; 8 nucleotides agree with TRBD2. V shed 4 bases and J 3 bases; nucleotides not matched to a gene: 17. Germline assignment: CDR1 DFQATT and CDR2 SNEGSKA (reference sequence). The CDR3 has 18 residues. The CDR3 sequence is CSATNGGVAGGNYNEQFF. The CDR3 DNA reads TGCAGTGCTACCAACGGGGGGGTAGCGGGCGGAAACTACAATGAGCAGTTCTTC.

As for this clonotype: Germline is not matched at one junction end, which may reflect a read error. The J gene is TRBJ2-1, the V gene TRBV4-2, with D perhaps matching TRBD1 or TRBD2 (5 bases each). The CDR3 loop spans 16 amino acids. Germline loops: CDR1 LGHNA, CDR2 YNFKEQ. The CDR3 nucleotides read TGTGCCAGCTGCCAAGTGGTCGGGACCACTTACAATGAGCAGTTCTTC. As protein: CASCQVVGTTYNEQFF.

This clonotype has a handful of counts. This chain links TRBV7-6 with TRBJ2-2; D uncertain. The CDR3 runs 14 residues. V shed 3 bases and J shed 2 bases, with 7 bases lying between them. The V gene's germline CDR1 is SGHVS and CDR2 FNYEAQ. The CDR3 DNA reads as TGTGCCAGCAGCTTGGCAGTCAACACCGGGGAGCTGTTTTTT. It specifies CASSLAVNTGELFF.

This chain links TRBV2 with TRBJ2-7, with 13 bases aligning to TRBD2. This CDR3 contains 15 residues. After removal of 6 bases from V and 3 bases from J, the junction contained 5 bases not matched to a gene. The germline V gene encodes CDR1 SNHLY and CDR2 FYNNEI. The CDR3 is CASRLGTSGNYEQYF. The CDR3 coding sequence is TGTGCCAGCAGACTGGGGACTAGCGGGAACTACGAGCAGTACTTC.

The rearrangement links TRBV7-3 to TRBJ1-2; 12 nucleotides line up with TRBD1. The CDR3 runs 17 residues. V was clipped by 0 bases and J by 7 bases; unmatched bases: 9. Germline CDR1 and CDR2: SGHTA and FQGTGA. In DNA form, the CDR3 reads TGTGCCAGCAGCTTAACGCCTCCGGGACAGGGGGCAGGTGGCTACACCTTC. The encoded protein is CASSLTPPGQGAGGYTF.

This chain uses TRBV10-3 with TRBJ1-5; 8 nucleotides agree with TRBD1. The germline gives CDR1 ENHRY, CDR2 SYGVKD. The CDR3 has 17 residues. The V segment lost 3 bases and the J segment 0 bases; nucleotides outside the gene matches: 7. This CDR3 is CAISDGRGPGSNQPQHF. In nucleotides, the CDR3 is TGTGCCATCAGTGATGGCAGGGGGCCGGGTAGCAATCAGCCCCAGCATTTT.

The chain couples TRBV29-1 to TRBJ2-2; TRBD2 matches 10 bases. The CDR3 is 16 amino acids. Germline CDR1 SQVTM, CDR2 ANQGSEA. After removal of 6 bases from V and 3 bases from J, the junction contained 10 bases not matched to a gene. In DNA form, the CDR3 reads TGCAGCGTCCTACGGGGACTAGCGCGAGACACCGGGGAGCTGTTTTTT. It yields the protein CSVLRGLARDTGELFF.

V usage is TRBV5-1 and J usage is TRBJ2-2; D is perhaps TRBD1 (5 bases). This CDR3 has 15 amino acids. Deletions cut 3 bases from V and 1 base from J, with 10 bases between. Germline values: CDR1 SGHRS, CDR2 YFSETQ. This CDR3 is CASSSLTGNTGELFF. The DNA for the CDR3 is TGCGCCAGCAGCTCCCTCACAGGGAACACCGGGGAGCTGTTTTTT. The whole variable domain, remainder taken from reference TRBV5-1 and TRBJ2-2, is KAGVTQTPRYLIKTRGQQVTLSCSPISGHRSVSWYQQTPGQGLQFLFEYFSETQRNKGNFPGRFSGRQFSNSRSEMNVSTLELGDSALYLCASSSLTGNTGELFFGEGSRLTVL.

This clonotype was seen only a few times. The V call is TRBV12-3 or TRBV12-4, the J call TRBJ2-2; TRBD2 matches 9 bases. This CDR3 region has 19 residues. After removal of 4 bases from V and 4 bases from J, the junction contained 16 bases not matched to a gene. CDR3 in DNA: TGTGCCAGCAGTTCCCCGACTAGCGGCCCCACCAGGGGCACCGGGGAGCTGTTTTTT. It translates to CASSSPTSGPTRGTGELFF.

The chain carries TRBV9 and TRBJ1-1, with 7 nucleotides matching TRBD1. The CDR3 runs to 16 residues. Trimming cost V 0 bases and J 0 bases; bases outside gene matches: 5. Per the germline V gene, CDR1 is SGDLS and CDR2 is YYNGEE. The CDR3 DNA follows: TGTGCCAGCAGCGTAGCCCCGGGGACAGTGAACACTGAAGCTTTCTTT. Encoded protein: CASSVAPGTVNTEAFF. Looking up the rest from reference TRBV9 and TRBJ1-1 gives the full variable domain: DSGVTQTPKHLITATGQRVTLRCSPRSGDLSVYWYQQSLDQGLQFLIQYYNGEERAKGNILERFSAQQFPDLHSELNLSSLELGDSALYFCASSVAPGTVNTEAFFGQGTRLTVV.

This clonotype showed up just a few times. The rearrangement joins TRBV6-1 to TRBJ2-5, with a weak D call TRBD1 (6 bases). From germline, CDR1 is MNHNS and CDR2 SASEGT. V was shortened by 5 bases and J by 3 bases, with 10 bases between the two germline ends. The CDR3 has 13 residues. The CDR3, as DNA: TGTGCCAGCAGTACGGGACAAGAAGAGACCCAGTACTTC. The encoded protein is CASSTGQEETQYF.

This clonotype was seen a few times. The J gene is TRBJ2-7, the V gene TRBV10-2; D may be TRBD2 (6 bases). Trimming left V 3 bases short and J 1 base short, with 10 bases between. Germline CDR1 and CDR2: WSHSY and SAAADI. CDR3 size: 14 residues. CDR3 nucleotides: TGCGCCAGCAGTGAACTAGCAGCGTCCTACGAGCAGTACTTC. Its protein product is CASSELAASYEQYF.